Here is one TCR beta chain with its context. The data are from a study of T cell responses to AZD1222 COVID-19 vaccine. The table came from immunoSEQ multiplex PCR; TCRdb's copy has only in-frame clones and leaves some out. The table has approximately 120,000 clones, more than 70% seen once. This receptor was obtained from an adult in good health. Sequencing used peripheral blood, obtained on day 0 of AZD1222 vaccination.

CDR3 sequence reads: CSVTPQETQYF. The CDR3 DNA sequence: TGCAGCGTTACGCCCCAAGAGACCCAGTACTTC. The chain has TRBV29-1 and TRBJ2-5; D remains unclear. This CDR3 has 11 amino acids. CDR1 SQVTM and CDR2 ANQGSEA come from the germline V gene. Trimming removed 5 bases at V and 1 base at J, with 5 bases between. The whole variable domain, remainder taken from reference TRBV29-1 and TRBJ2-5, is SAVISQKPSRDICQRGTSLTIQCQVDSQVTMMFWYRQQPGQSLTLIATANQGSEATYESGFVIDKFPISRPNLTFSTLTVSNMSPEDSSIYLCSVTPQETQYFGPGTRLLVL.